Below, 22 T cell receptor beta chains from the same sample are listed, as sequenced in a study of blood T cell repertoires in COVID-19. Libraries were prepared by immunoSEQ multiplex PCR; TCRdb keeps only in-frame clonotypes and omits some of them. The sample lists some 500,000 clones; 88% were seen once. Input material: PBMCs or T cells enriched from blood (not recorded which). The receptors come from a woman in her thirties or forties who had recovered from COVID-19.

The CDR3 DNA reads as TGTGCCAGCAGCCAACCGACTAGCGGTAACTACAATGAGCAGTTCTTC. Its protein is CASSQPTSGNYNEQFF. The chain uses TRBV14 and TRBJ2-1; TRBD2 aligns across 9 bases. The CDR3 covers 16 residues. With 2 bases clipped from V and 3 bases from J, the junction kept 5 bases outside the gene matches. The germline V gene has CDR1 SGHDN and CDR2 FVKESK.

This chain links TRBV9 with TRBJ2-1, with 9 bases matching TRBD2. Germline-derived CDR1 and CDR2 are SGDLS and YYNGEE. This CDR3 has 17 residues. The junction had 12 bases not matched to a gene; V was cut back by 1 base and J by 7 bases. The CDR3 reads CASSVNHIAGVSNEQFF. DNA for the CDR3: TGTGCCAGCAGCGTAAATCATATAGCGGGAGTTAGTAATGAGCAGTTCTTC.

The chain couples TRBV4-1 to TRBJ1-5, with D tentatively TRBD1 (5 bases). The CDR3 covers 15 residues. Trimming took 4 bases from V and 4 from J, leaving 14 bases between them. CDR1 MGHRA and CDR2 YSYEKL come from the germline V gene. This CDR3 is CASSPDGHANQPQHF. In nucleotides, the CDR3 is TGCGCCAGCAGCCCTGACGGACACGCAAATCAGCCCCAGCATTTT.

This clone was counted a single time. V usage is TRBV15 and J usage is TRBJ1-3; TRBD1 matches at 7 bases. CDR1 and CDR2 from the germline V gene are LNHNV and YYDKDF (reference sequence). J gave up 2 bases and V 1 base, and 2 bases lay outside the gene matches. The CDR3 sequence is 15 residues long. Written as DNA, the CDR3 is TGTGCCACCAGCAGAGGGACAGGCCCTGGAAACACCATATATTTT. Protein: CATSRGTGPGNTIYF.

The chain combines TRBV6-1 with TRBJ2-2; weak D call: TRBD2 (5 bases). With 3 bases removed from V and 5 bases from J, the gap between germline ends came to 10 bases. CDR1 is MNHNS and CDR2 is SASEGT in the germline V gene. CDR3 length: 14 amino acids. The CDR3, as DNA: TGTGCCAGCAGTGAGTCAACGGGGACCGGGGAGCTGTTTTTT. It is translated as CASSESTGTGELFF.

V is TRBV7-9 and J is TRBJ1-1; 7 nucleotides align to TRBD1. This CDR3 region has 16 residues. With 2 bases clipped from V and 4 bases from J, the junction kept 10 bases outside the gene matches. Germline CDR1 reads SEHNR; CDR2 reads FQNEAQ (reference sequence). The CDR3: CASSLYTGAMGTEAFF. CDR3 sequence (DNA): TGTGCCAGCAGCTTATATACAGGGGCCATGGGCACTGAAGCTTTCTTT.

The V call is TRBV5-1, the J call TRBJ1-2; 7 bases are shared with TRBD1. Per germline, CDR1 SGHRS and CDR2 YFSETQ. V trimming: 3 bases; J trimming: 6 bases; junction bases outside the gene matches: 2. The CDR3 length is 12 residues. The CDR3 protein is CASSSDRNGYTF. CDR3 sequence (DNA): TGCGCCAGCAGCTCGGACAGGAATGGCTACACCTTC. The full variable domain, completed using reference TRBV5-1 and TRBJ1-2, is KAGVTQTPRYLIKTRGQQVTLSCSPISGHRSVSWYQQTPGQGLQFLFEYFSETQRNKGNFPGRFSGRQFSNSRSEMNVSTLELGDSALYLCASSSDRNGYTFGSGTRLTVV.

The CDR3 sequence is CASSLGEVTGELFF. The CDR3, as DNA: TGTGCCAGCAGCTTAGGGGAGGTCACCGGGGAGCTGTTTTTT. This sequence joins TRBV7-2 and TRBJ2-2, with TRBD2 as a possible D gene (6 bases). Trimming left V 1 base short and J 4 bases short, with 7 bases between. Germline loops: CDR1 SGHTA, CDR2 FQGNSA. The CDR3 covers 14 residues.

This chain joins TRBV10-3 and TRBJ2-5; tentatively, D is TRBD1 (6 bases). Germline V CDR1 and CDR2: ENHRY, SYGVKD. CDR3 length: 16 residues. Trimming left V 6 bases short and J 2 bases short, with 19 bases between. The CDR3 loop reads CAISSRAQTGQETQYF. DNA of the CDR3: TGTGCCATCAGCTCCCGGGCCCAAACAGGGCAAGAGACCCAGTACTTC.

J is TRBJ1-3 and V is TRBV19, with a weak D call TRBD1 (6 bases). The V gene's germline CDR1 is LNHDA and CDR2 SQIVND (reference sequence). Trimming cost V 8 bases and J 3 bases, with 14 bases left between them. The CDR3 length is 14 residues. The CDR3 reads CASSPGHSGNTIYF. The DNA of the CDR3 is TGTGCCAGTTCCCCGGGACATAGTGGAAACACCATATATTTT.

The chain is built from TRBV7-9 and TRBJ1-2; TRBD1 agrees at 7 bases. The CDR3 has 15 amino acids. The germline gives CDR1 SEHNR, CDR2 FQNEAQ (reference sequence). With 5 bases clipped from V and 4 bases from J, the junction kept 10 bases outside the gene matches. CDR3 bases: TGTGCCAGCAGCCCTTCACAGGGGCGCTCCTATGGCTACACCTTC. The encoded protein is CASSPSQGRSYGYTF.

The chain is built from TRBV7-6 and TRBJ2-5; D not certain. This CDR3 has 11 residues. Looked up from germline, CDR1 is SGHVS and CDR2 is FNYEAQ. V lost 1 base, J lost 10 bases, and 7 bases lay in between. CDR3 in DNA: TGTGCCAGCAGCTTAGGACGGGTCCAGTACTTC. Amino acid sequence: CASSLGRVQYF.

The rearrangement links TRBV9 to TRBJ2-1, with 7 bases that match TRBD2. There are 17 residues in the CDR3. Germline loops: CDR1 SGDLS, CDR2 YYNGEE. After removal of 3 bases from V and 4 bases from J, the junction contained 13 bases not matched to a gene. In nucleotides, the CDR3 is TGTGCCAGCAGCGCCGCCAACGGGAGGCGCGCTTACAATGAGCAGTTCTTC. Its protein is CASSAANGRRAYNEQFF. Drawing the rest from reference TRBV9 and TRBJ2-1, the complete variable domain is DSGVTQTPKHLITATGQRVTLRCSPRSGDLSVYWYQQSLDQGLQFLIQYYNGEERAKGNILERFSAQQFPDLHSELNLSSLELGDSALYFCASSAANGRRAYNEQFFGPGTRLTVL.

This sequence joins TRBV9 and TRBJ1-1; weak D call: TRBD1 (5 bases). Germline CDR1 SGDLS, CDR2 YYNGEE. Trimming pared 3 bases from V and 2 bases from J, leaving 8 bases between. This CDR3 spans 13 amino acids. The CDR3 spells CASSAGGNTEAFF. In nucleotides, the CDR3 is TGTGCCAGCAGCGCGGGGGGTAACACTGAAGCTTTCTTT.

This clone showed up just once. The chain joins TRBV25-1 to TRBJ1-1; D call uncertain. The CDR3 sequence is 13 residues long. Germline-derived CDR1 and CDR2 are MGHDK and SYGVNS. Trimming stripped 6 bases from V and 1 base from J, with 9 bases between. The CDR3 DNA reads TGTGCCAGCAGGACCACAGAGAACACTGAAGCTTTCTTT. Translating it yields CASRTTENTEAFF.

The V and J genes are TRBV11-1 and TRBJ2-4; D is possibly TRBD2 (6 bases). The CDR3 contains 15 residues. Germline CDR1 SGHAT, CDR2 FQDESV (reference sequence). V was shortened by 3 bases and J by 7 bases, with 16 bases between the two germline ends. The CDR3 region has the DNA TGTGCCAGCAGCTTCGATACCCGACGGGGGAACATTCAGTACTTC. Its translation: CASSFDTRRGNIQYF. The entire variable domain, with the rest obtained from reference TRBV11-1 and TRBJ2-4, is as follows: EAEVAQSPRYKITEKSQAVAFWCDPISGHATLYWYRQILGQGPELLVQFQDESVVDDSQLPKDRFSAERLKGVDSTLKIQPAELGDSAMYLCASSFDTRRGNIQYFGAGTRLSVL.

The gene calls are TRBV5-1 and TRBJ2-1, with TRBD1 matching 8 bases. The germline gives CDR1 SGHRS, CDR2 YFSETQ. This CDR3 has 14 amino acids. V shed 4 bases, J shed 8 bases, and the junction held 8 bases outside the gene matches. The CDR3 nucleotides are TGCGCCAGCAGCCTGCGGACAGGGTACGATGAGCAGTTCTTC. Protein product: CASSLRTGYDEQFF.

V and J are TRBV5-8 and TRBJ1-2; D is unclear. The CDR3 is 18 residues long. Trimming removed 0 bases from V and 8 bases from J, with 26 bases in between. Germline values: CDR1 SGHTS, CDR2 YDEGEE. CDR3 coding DNA: TGTGCCAGCAGCTTGGACACGCCCGGGAGGGTGGTGCATCGGGGCTACACCTTC. Translating gives CASSLDTPGRVVHRGYTF.

This sequence joins TRBV24-1 and TRBJ2-3; 9 nucleotides align to TRBD1. The germline gives CDR1 KGHDR, CDR2 SFDVKD. CDR3 length: 16 amino acids. Trimming cost V 7 bases and J 6 bases; bases outside gene matches: 13. DNA of the CDR3: TGTGCCACCAGGACAGGGGGTCCCCCTGATTTCGATACGCAGTATTTT. Its protein product is CATRTGGPPDFDTQYF.

V usage is TRBV20-1 and J usage is TRBJ2-7, with 9 bases lining up with TRBD2. Germline CDR1 reads DFQATT; CDR2 reads SNEGSKA (reference sequence). This CDR3 is built from 14 residues. Trimming cost V 3 bases and J 0 bases; bases outside gene matches: 3. The CDR3 DNA sequence: TGCAGTGCTAGTGCGGGAGGGCCCTCCTACGAGCAGTACTTC. This gives the protein CSASAGGPSYEQYF.

The rearrangement uses TRBV15 and TRBJ1-5, with 8 positions matching TRBD1. Losses at the gene ends were 5 bases for V and 0 bases for J; bases not matched to a gene: 6. The CDR3 sequence is 16 residues long. Germline CDR1 reads LNHNV; CDR2 reads YYDKDF (reference sequence). The CDR3 DNA is TGTGCCACCAGCTGGGGACAGGTTTCTAGCAATCAGCCCCAGCATTTT. This codes for CATSWGQVSSNQPQHF. The whole variable domain, remainder taken from reference TRBV15 and TRBJ1-5, is DAMVIQNPRYQVTQFGKPVTLSCSQTLNHNVMYWYQQKSSQAPKLLFHYYDKDFNNEADTPDNFQSRRPNTSFCFLDIRSPGLGDTAMYLCATSWGQVSSNQPQHFGDGTRLSIL.

The chain carries TRBV11-2 and TRBJ1-4, with 11 nucleotides matching TRBD1. Germline V gene lookup returns CDR1 SGHAT and CDR2 FQNNGV. With V trimmed by 2 bases and J by 10 bases, 6 bases remained unmatched. The CDR3 consists of 15 residues. The CDR3 DNA sequence: TGTGCCAGCAGCTTATTGGGACAGGGGGAAGGAAAACTGTTTTTT. Translated, it gives CASSLLGQGEGKLFF.